The 5 T cell receptor beta chains given below trace back to one sample, sequenced in a study of T-cell reconstitution after alpha-beta-depleted transplantation in children. Unique molecular identifiers were used in preparing the TCRbeta library. MiXCR, run by TCRdb on the PCR reads, gives a single entry per CDR3 protein. Of over 200,000 distinct CDR3 sequences listed, about a sixth are singletons. The specimen comprised PBMCs, mostly from graft donor cells, sampled 360 days after TCRalphabeta/CD19-depleted stem cell transplant. These receptors were taken from a male patient aged 2-10 years who had a stem cell transplant for acute lymphoblastic leukemia, so the T cells may come from the graft donor.

This clonotype has only a few counts. CDR3 in DNA: TGTGCCAGCAGTTTATTGGGGGGGTCCGGCTACACCTTC. Its translation is CASSLLGGSGYTF. The rearrangement links TRBV12-3 or TRBV12-4 to TRBJ1-2; weak D call: TRBD1 (5 bases). V was cut by 2 bases and J by 8 bases, with 12 bases left in between. This CDR3 comprises 13 residues.

This clonotype was recorded many times. The chain employs TRBV5-1 and TRBJ1-1; D not certain. The CDR3 contains 12 residues. The germline CDR1 and CDR2 sequences are SGHRS and YFSETQ. Between the trimmed V and J ends, which lost 3 bases and 5 bases, there was a span of 8 bases. The CDR3: CASSYIGTEAFF. Here the CDR3 DNA reads TGCGCCAGCAGCTATATCGGGACTGAAGCTTTCTTT.

This clonotype has a handful of counts. V gene TRBV11-2 combines with J gene TRBJ1-1; tentatively, D is TRBD1 (6 bases). With 5 bases removed from V and 3 bases from J, the gap between germline ends came to 10 bases. This CDR3 is 13 amino acids long. The germline V gene encodes CDR1 SGHAT and CDR2 FQNNGV. The CDR3 here is CASSPNRDTEAFF. The CDR3 nucleotides are TGTGCCAGCAGCCCCAACAGGGACACTGAAGCTTTCTTT.

This clonotype was observed a few times. The rearrangement links TRBV4-3 to TRBJ2-5; possible D gene TRBD2, 5 bases. This CDR3 has 13 amino acids. The germline gives CDR1 LGHNA, CDR2 YSLEER. V lost 0 bases to trimming and J lost 4 bases, with 6 bases between them. CDR3 in DNA: TGCGCCAGCAGCCAAGATGGAGGAGAGACCCAGTACTTC. It translates to CASSQDGGETQYF.

A few counts support this clonotype. The V call is TRBV12-3 or TRBV12-4, the J call TRBJ2-3; possible D gene TRBD1, 6 bases. The CDR3 consists of 14 residues. Trimming removed 6 bases from V and 2 bases from J, with 12 bases in between. The CDR3 reads CASRDTGITDTQYF. CDR3 DNA: TGTGCCAGCAGAGACACAGGGATCACAGATACGCAGTATTTT.